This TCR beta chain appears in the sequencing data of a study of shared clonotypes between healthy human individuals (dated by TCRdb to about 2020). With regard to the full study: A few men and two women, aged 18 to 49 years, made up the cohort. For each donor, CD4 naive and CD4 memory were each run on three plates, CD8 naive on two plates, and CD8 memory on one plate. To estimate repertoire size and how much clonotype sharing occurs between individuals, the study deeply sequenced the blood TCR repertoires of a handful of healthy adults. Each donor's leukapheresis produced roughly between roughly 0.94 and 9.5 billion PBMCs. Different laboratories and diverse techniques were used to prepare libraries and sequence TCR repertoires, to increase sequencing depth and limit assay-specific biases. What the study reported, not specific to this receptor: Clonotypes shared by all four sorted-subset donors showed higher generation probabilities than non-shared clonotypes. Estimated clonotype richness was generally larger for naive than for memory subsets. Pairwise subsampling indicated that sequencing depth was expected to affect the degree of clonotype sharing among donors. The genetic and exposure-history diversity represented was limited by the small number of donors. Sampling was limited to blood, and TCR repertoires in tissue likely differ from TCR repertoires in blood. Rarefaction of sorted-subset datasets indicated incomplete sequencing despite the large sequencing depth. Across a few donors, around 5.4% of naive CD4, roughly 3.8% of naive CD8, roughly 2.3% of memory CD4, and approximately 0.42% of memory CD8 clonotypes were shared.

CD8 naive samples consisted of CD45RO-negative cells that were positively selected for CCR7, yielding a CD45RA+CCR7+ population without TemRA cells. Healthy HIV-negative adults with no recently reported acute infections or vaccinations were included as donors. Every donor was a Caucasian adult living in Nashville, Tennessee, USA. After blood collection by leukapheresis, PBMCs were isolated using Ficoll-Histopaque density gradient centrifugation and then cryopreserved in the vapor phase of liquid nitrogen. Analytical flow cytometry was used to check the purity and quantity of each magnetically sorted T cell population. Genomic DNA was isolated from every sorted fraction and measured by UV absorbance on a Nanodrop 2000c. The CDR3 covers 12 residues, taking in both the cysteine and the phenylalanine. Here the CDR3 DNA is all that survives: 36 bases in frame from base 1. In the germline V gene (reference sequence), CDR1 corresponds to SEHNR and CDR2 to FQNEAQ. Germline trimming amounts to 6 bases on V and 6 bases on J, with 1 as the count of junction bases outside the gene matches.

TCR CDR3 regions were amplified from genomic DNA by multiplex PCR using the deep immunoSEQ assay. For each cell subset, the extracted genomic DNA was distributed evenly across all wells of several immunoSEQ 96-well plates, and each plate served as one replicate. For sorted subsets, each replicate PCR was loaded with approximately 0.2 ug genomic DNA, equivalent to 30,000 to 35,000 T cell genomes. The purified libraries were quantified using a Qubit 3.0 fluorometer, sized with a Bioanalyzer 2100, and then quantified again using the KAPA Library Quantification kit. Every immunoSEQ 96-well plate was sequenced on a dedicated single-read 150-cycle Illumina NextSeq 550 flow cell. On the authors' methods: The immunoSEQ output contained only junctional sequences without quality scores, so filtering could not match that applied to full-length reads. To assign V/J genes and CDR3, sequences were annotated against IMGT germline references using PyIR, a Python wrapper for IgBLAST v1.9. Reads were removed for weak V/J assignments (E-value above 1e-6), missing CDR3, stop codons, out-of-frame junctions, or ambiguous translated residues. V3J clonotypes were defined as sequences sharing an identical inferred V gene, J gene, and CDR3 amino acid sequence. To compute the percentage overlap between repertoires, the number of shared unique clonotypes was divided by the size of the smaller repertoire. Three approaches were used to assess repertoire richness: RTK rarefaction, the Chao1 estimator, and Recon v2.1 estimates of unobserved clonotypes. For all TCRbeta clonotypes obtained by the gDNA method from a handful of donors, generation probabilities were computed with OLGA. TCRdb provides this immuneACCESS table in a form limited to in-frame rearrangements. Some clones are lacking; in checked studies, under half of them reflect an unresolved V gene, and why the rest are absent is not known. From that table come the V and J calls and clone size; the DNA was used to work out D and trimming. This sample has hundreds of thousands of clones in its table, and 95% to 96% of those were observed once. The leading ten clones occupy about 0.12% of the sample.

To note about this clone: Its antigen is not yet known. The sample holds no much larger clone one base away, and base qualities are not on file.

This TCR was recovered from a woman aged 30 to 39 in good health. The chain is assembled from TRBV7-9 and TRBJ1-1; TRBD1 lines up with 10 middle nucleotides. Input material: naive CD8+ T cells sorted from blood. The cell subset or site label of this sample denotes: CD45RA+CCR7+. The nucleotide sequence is TGTGCCAGCAGAGGACAGGGGGCTGAAGCTTTCTTT. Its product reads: CASRGQGAEAFF. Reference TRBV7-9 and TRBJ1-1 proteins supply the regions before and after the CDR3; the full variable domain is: DTGVSQNPRHKITKRGQNVTFRCDPISEHNRLYWYRQTLGQGPEFLTYFQNEAQLEKSRLLSDRFSAERPKGSFSTLEIQRTEQGDSAMYLCASRGQGAEAFFGQGTRLTVV.